This T cell receptor beta chain was recorded in a study of cytomegalovirus exposure and HLA in healthy donors. This clone was observed once. This CDR3 has 13 residues. The V segment lost 4 bases and the J segment 5 bases; nucleotides outside the gene matches: 4. CDR1 and CDR2 from the germline V gene are MGHRA and YSYEKL. The PCR made use of 60 Vbeta and 13 Jbeta primers. Method: immunoSEQ multiplex PCR; TCRdb's copy keeps in-frame clones and lacks some. The sample holds tens of thousands of clones, roughly 80% seen once. Input material: PBMCs. The chain carries TRBV4-1 and TRBJ2-7, with 8 bases matching TRBD2. This clonotype was obtained from a man aged 40-55 years in good health and CMV-seronegative. The CDR3 DNA reads as TGCGCCAGCAGCCCCGGCGGGAGGCACGAGCAGTACTTC. Translation: CASSPGGRHEQYF.